The sequence of this TCR beta chain was determined in a study of T cells expressing NK-cell markers. Study in general: One of the eight sequenced donors was seronegative, whereas the other seven were HCMV-seropositive.

UMIs were included in TCR beta cDNA generated by 5'RACE template switching. TCRdb re-called the 5' RACE reads and shows each CDR3 protein once, DNA omitted. This repertoire includes around 100,000 distinct CDR3 sequences. The CDR3 totals 15 residues. Per germline, CDR1 WSHSY and CDR2 SAAADI. This chain connects TRBV10-2 to TRBJ2-1; checking the TCRdb D call of TRBD1 is not possible without DNA. Input material: blood T cells: a sorted CD56 or NKG2C T cell subset, CD4+ or CD8+ T cells, or bulk PBMC T cells (not recorded which). This TCR was sampled from a woman between 18 and 70 years old in good health. The CDR3 sequence: CASSEGTVSYNEQFF.